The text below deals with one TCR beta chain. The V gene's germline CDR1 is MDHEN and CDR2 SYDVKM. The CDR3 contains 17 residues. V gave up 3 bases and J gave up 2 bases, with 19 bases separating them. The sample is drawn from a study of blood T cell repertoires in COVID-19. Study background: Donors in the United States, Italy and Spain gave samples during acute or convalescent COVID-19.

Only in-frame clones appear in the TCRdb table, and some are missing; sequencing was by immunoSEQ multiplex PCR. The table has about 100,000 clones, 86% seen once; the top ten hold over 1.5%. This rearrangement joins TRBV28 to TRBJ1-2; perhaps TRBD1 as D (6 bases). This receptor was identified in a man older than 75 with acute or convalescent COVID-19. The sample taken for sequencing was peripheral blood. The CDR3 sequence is CASSFRARGRGNYGYTF. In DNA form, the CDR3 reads TGTGCCAGCAGTTTCCGCGCCAGGGGCCGCGGCAACTATGGCTACACCTTC.